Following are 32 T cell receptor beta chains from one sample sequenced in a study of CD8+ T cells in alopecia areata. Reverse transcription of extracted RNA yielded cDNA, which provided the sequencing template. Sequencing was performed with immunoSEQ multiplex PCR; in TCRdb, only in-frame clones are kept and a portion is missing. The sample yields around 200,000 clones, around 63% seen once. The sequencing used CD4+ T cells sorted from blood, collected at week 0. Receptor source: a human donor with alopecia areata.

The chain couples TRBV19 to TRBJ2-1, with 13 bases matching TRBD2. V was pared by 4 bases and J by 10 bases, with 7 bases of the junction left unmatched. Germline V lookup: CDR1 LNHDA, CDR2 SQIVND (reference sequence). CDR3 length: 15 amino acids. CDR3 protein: CASSNPGLAGNEQFF. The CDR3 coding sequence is TGTGCCAGTAGTAACCCGGGACTAGCGGGGAACGAGCAGTTCTTC.

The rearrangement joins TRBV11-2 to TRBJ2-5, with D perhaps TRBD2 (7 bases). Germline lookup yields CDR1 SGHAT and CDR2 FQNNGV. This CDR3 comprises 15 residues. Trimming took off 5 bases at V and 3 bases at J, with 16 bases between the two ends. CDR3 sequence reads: CASSRGGLAEETQYF. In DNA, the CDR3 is TGTGCCAGCAGCAGGGGGGGTCTAGCGGAAGAGACCCAGTACTTC.

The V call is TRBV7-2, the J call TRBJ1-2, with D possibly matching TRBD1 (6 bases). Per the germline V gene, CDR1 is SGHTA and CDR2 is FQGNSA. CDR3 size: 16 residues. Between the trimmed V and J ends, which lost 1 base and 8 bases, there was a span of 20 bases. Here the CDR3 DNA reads TGTGCCAGCAGCTTAGGGTCACAGGGCGCGGTTCGGGGCTACACCTTC. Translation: CASSLGSQGAVRGYTF. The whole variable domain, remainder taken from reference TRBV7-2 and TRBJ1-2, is GAGVSQSPSNKVTEKGKDVELRCDPISGHTALYWYRQSLGQGLEFLIYFQGNSAPDKSGLPSDRFSAERTGGSVSTLTIQRTQQEDSAVYLCASSLGSQGAVRGYTFGSGTRLTVV.

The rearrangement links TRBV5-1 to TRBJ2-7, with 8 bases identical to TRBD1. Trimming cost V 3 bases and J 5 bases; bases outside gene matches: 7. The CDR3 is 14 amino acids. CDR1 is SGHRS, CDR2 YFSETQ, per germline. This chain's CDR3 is CASSSPGQVNEQYF. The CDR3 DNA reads TGCGCCAGCAGCTCCCCGGGACAGGTGAACGAGCAGTACTTC. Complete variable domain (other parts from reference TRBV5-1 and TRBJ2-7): KAGVTQTPRYLIKTRGQQVTLSCSPISGHRSVSWYQQTPGQGLQFLFEYFSETQRNKGNFPGRFSGRQFSNSRSEMNVSTLELGDSALYLCASSSPGQVNEQYFGPGTRLTVT.

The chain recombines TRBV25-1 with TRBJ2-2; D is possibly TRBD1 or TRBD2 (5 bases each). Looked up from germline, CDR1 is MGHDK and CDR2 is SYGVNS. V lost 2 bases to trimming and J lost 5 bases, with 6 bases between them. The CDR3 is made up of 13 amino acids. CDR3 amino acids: CASSEEGTGELFF. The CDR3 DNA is TGTGCCAGCAGTGAAGAGGGGACCGGGGAGCTGTTTTTT.

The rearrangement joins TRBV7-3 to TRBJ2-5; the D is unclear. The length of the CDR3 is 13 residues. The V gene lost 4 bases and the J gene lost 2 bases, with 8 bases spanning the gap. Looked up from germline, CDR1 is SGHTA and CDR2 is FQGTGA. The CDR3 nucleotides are TGTGCCAGCAGCTCATCCTCACAAGAGACCCAGTACTTC. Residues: CASSSSSQETQYF.

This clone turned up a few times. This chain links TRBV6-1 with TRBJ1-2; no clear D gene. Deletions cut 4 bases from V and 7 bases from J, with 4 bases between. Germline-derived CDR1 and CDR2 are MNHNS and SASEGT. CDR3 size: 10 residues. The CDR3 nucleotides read TGTGCCAGCAGTGCGGTTGGCTACACCTTC. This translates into CASSAVGYTF.

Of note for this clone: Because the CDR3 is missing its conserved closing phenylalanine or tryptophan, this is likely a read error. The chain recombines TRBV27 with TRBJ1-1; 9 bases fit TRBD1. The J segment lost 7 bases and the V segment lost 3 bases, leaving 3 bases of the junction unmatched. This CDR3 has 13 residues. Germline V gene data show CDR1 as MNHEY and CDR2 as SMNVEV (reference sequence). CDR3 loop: CASSFGQGSEAFL. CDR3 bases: TGTGCCAGCAGTTTTGGACAGGGGAGTGAAGCTTTCCTT.

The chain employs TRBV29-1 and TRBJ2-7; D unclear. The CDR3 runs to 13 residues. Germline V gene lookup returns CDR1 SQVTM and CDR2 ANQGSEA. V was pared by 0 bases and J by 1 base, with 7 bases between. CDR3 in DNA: TGCAGCGTTGAAGAGCGAAATTCCTACGAGCAGTACTTC. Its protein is CSVEERNSYEQYF.

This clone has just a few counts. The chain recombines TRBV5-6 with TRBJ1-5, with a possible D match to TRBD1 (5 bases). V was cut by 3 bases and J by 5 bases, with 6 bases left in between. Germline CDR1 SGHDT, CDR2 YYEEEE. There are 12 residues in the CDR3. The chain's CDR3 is CASSWGDQPQHF. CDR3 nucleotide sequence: TGTGCCAGCAGCTGGGGGGATCAGCCCCAGCATTTT.

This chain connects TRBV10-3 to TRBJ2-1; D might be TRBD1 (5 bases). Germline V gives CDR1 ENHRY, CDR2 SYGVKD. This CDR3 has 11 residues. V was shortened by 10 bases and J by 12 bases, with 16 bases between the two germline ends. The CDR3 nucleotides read TGTGCCACCGCCGACAGTCCTAGGCAGTTCTTC. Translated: CATADSPRQFF.

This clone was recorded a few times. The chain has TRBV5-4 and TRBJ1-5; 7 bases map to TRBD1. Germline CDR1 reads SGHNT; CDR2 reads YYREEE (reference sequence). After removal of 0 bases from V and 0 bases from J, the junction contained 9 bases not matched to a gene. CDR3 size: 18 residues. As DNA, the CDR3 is TGTGCCAGCAGCTTGGTTCCTGGACAGGCGGGTAGCAATCAGCCCCAGCATTTT. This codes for CASSLVPGQAGSNQPQHF.

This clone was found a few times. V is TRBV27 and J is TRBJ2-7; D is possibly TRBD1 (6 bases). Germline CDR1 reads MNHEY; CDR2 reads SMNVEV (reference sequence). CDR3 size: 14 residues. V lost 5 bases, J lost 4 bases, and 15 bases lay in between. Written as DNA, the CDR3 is TGTGCCAGCAGTAGGGCCGGGACACTTTACGAGCAGTACTTC. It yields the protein CASSRAGTLYEQYF.

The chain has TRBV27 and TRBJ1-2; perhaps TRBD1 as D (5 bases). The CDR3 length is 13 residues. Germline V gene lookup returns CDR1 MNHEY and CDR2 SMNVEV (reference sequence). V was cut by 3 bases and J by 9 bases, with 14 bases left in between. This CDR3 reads CASSFVGVSSYTF. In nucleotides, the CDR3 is TGTGCCAGCAGTTTTGTGGGGGTTTCTAGCTACACCTTC.

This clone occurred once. DNA of the CDR3: TGTGCCGGTCGACACTATGGCTACACCTTC. Protein product: CAGRHYGYTF. The V and J genes are TRBV30 and TRBJ1-2; D call uncertain. V shed 8 bases and J shed 3 bases, with 7 bases lying between them. Germline CDR1 GTSNPN, CDR2 SVGIG (reference sequence). The CDR3 consists of 10 residues.

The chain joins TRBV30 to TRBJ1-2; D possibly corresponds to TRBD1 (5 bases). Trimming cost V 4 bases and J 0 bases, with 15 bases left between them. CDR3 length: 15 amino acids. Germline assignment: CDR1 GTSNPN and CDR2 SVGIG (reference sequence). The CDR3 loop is CAWKTGTVANYGYTF. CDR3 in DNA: TGTGCCTGGAAAACCGGGACCGTAGCTAACTATGGCTACACCTTC.

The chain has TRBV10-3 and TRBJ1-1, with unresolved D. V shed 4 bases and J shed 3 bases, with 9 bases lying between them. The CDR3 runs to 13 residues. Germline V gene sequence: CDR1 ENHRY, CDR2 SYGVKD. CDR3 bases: TGTGCCATCAGTGTCTCGGAGGACACTGAAGCTTTCTTT. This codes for CAISVSEDTEAFF.

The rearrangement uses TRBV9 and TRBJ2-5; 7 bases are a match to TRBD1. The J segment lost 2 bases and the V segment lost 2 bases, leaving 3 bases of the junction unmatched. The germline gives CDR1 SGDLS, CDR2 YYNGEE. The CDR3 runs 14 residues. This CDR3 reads CASSVRQGQETQYF. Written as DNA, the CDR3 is TGTGCCAGCAGCGTCAGACAGGGACAAGAGACCCAGTACTTC.

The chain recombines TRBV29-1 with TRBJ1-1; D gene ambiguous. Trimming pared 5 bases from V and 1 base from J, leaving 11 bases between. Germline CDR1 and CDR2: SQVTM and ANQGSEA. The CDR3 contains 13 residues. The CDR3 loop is CSVLGRANTEAFF. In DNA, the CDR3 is TGCAGCGTTCTAGGACGGGCGAACACTGAAGCTTTCTTT.

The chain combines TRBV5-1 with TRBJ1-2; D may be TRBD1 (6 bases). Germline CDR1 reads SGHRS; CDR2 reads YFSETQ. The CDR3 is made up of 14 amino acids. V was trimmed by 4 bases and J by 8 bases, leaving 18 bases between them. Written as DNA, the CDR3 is TGCGCCAGCAGCCTTCAGGACGATCAGGGGGGCTACACCTTC. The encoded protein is CASSLQDDQGGYTF.

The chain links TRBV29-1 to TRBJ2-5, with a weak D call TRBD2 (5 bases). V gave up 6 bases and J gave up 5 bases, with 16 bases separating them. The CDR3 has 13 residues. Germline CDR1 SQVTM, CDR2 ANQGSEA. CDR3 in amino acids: CSVTTGVGETQYF. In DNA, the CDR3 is TGCAGCGTCACTACCGGGGTAGGGGAGACCCAGTACTTC.

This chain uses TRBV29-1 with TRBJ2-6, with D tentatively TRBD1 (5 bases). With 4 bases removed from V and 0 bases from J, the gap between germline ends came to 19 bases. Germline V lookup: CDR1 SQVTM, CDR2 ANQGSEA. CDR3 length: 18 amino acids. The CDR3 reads CSVAMTAPSPSGANVLTF. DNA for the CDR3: TGCAGCGTTGCCATGACAGCCCCTTCGCCCTCTGGGGCCAACGTCCTGACTTTC.

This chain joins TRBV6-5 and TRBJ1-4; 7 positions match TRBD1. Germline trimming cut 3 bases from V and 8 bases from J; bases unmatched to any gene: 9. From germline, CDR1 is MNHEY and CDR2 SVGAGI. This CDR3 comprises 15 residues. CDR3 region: CASSYQKGAREKLFF. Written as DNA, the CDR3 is TGTGCCAGCAGTTATCAAAAGGGGGCACGGGAAAAACTGTTTTTT.

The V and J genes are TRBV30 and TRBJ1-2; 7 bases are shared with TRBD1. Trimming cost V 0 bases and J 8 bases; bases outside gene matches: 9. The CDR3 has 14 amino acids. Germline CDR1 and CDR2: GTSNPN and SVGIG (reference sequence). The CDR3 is CAWSVGGGIGGYTF. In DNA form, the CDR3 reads TGTGCCTGGAGTGTTGGAGGGGGCATAGGAGGCTACACCTTC. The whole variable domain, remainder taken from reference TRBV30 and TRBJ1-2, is SQTIHQWPATLVQPVGSPLSLECTVEGTSNPNLYWYRQAAGRGLQLLFYSVGIGQISSEVPQNLSASRPQDRQFILSSKKLLLSDSGFYLCAWSVGGGIGGYTFGSGTRLTVV.

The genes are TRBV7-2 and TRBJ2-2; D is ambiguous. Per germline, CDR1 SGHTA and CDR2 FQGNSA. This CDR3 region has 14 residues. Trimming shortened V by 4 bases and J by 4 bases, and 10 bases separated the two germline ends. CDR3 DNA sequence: TGTGCCAGCAGCTACCAACAAGTCACCGGGGAGCTGTTTTTT. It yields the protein CASSYQQVTGELFF.

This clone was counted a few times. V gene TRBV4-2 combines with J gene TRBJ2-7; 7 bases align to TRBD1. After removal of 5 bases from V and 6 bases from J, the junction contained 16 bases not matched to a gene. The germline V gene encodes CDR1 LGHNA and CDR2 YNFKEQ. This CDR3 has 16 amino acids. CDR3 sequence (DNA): TGTGCCAGCAGCTCCGACGTGCGGACAGGACCCCCCGAGCAGTACTTC. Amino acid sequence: CASSSDVRTGPPEQYF.

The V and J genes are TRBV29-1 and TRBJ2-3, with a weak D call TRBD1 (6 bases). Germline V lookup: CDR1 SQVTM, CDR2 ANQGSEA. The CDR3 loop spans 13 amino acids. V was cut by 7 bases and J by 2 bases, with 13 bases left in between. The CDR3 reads CSGGLGNTDTQYF. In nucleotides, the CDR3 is TGCAGCGGGGGGCTGGGGAACACAGATACGCAGTATTTT.

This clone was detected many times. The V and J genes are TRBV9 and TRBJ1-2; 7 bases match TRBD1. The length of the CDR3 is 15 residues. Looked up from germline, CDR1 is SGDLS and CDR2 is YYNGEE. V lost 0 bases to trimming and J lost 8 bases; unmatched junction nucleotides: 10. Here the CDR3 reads CASSVAAQGPGGYTF. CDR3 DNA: TGTGCCAGCAGCGTAGCCGCACAGGGGCCGGGGGGCTACACCTTC.

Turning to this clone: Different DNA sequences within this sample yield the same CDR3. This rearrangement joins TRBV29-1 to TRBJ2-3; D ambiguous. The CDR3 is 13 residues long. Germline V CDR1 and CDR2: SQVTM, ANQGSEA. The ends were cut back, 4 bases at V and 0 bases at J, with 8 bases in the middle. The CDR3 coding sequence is TGCAGCGTTGCCGGGCGGAGCACAGATACGCAGTATTTT. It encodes CSVAGRSTDTQYF.

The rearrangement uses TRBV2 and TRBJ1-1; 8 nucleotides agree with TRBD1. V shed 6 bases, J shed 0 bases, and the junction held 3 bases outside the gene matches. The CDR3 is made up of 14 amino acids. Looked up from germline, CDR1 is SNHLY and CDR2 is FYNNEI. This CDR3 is CASRQQGVNTEAFF. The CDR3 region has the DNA TGTGCCAGCAGGCAACAGGGGGTGAACACTGAAGCTTTCTTT.

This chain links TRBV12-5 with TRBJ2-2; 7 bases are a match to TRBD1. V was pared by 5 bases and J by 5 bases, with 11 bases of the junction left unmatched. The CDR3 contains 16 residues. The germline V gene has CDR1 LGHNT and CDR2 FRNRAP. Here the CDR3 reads CASGDRVSLRTGELFF. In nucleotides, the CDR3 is TGTGCTAGTGGTGACAGGGTTAGCTTACGGACCGGGGAGCTGTTTTTT.

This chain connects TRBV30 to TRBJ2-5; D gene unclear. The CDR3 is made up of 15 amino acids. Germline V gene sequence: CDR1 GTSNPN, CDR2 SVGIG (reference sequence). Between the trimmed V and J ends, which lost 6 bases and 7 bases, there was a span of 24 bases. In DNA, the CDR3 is TGTGCCTGTAACCCCCTGGGTCAAGGAACGGTGACCCAGTACTTC. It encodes CACNPLGQGTVTQYF.